The 7 T cell receptor beta chains presented below share a single source sample, sequenced in a study of breast tumors, draining lymph nodes, adjacent tissues. TCRdb itself ran the multiplex PCR reads through MiXCR, one entry per CDR3 protein. This table holds approximately 22,000 distinct CDR3 sequences, 25% to 40% found once. What was sequenced was breast tumor tissue. These receptor sequences come from a female donor with breast cancer. Some clones in this sample may be carry-over from other donors' samples.

This clonotype is medium-sized by share. The rearrangement joins TRBV19 to TRBJ2-1, with 7 nucleotides matching TRBD1. V lost 3 bases, J lost 6 bases, and 5 bases stayed unmatched. This CDR3 comprises 14 residues. The germline gives CDR1 LNHDA, CDR2 SQIVND (reference sequence). The chain's CDR3 is CASSISNRGNEQFF. The CDR3 region has the DNA TGTGCCAGTAGTATCAGCAACAGGGGCAATGAGCAGTTCTTC.

V usage is TRBV12-3 or TRBV12-4 and J usage is TRBJ1-1; 8 bases align to TRBD1. Trimming at V came to 8 bases and at J to 0 bases, leaving 5 bases not matched to a gene. CDR3 length equals 14 residues. In DNA, the CDR3 is TGTGCCAGCCGGGACAGGCTAATGAACACTGAAGCTTTCTTT. Translation gives CASRDRLMNTEAFF.

V usage is TRBV28 and J usage is TRBJ2-1; 8 nucleotides agree with TRBD1. Losses at the gene ends were 6 bases for V and 10 bases for J; bases not matched to a gene: 2. Looked up from germline, CDR1 is MDHEN and CDR2 is SYDVKM. This CDR3 region has 11 residues. CDR3 DNA sequence: TGTGCCAGCAGCGACAGGGGCGAGCAGTTCTTC. This sequence encodes CASSDRGEQFF.

This clonotype was seen at least ten times. The chain links TRBV5-1 to TRBJ2-3; tentatively, D is TRBD2 (5 bases). This CDR3 contains 14 residues. Germline CDR1 is SGHRS and CDR2 is YFSETQ. The germline V and J ends were trimmed by 4 bases and 4 bases, with 13 bases remaining between them. The CDR3 region is CASSPLALADTQYF. The CDR3 coding sequence is TGCGCCAGCAGCCCCTTAGCGTTGGCAGATACGCAGTATTTT.

In its sample, this clonotype was seen many times. This chain connects TRBV20-1 to TRBJ1-2; 8 bases align to TRBD1. Germline V CDR1 and CDR2: DFQATT, SNEGSKA (reference sequence). V dropped 5 bases and J dropped 2; count of bases not matched to a gene: 4. CDR3 length: 13 amino acids. The CDR3 sequence is CSAHDRGNYGYTF. In nucleotides, the CDR3 is TGCAGTGCTCACGACAGGGGCAACTATGGCTACACCTTC.

The rearrangement joins TRBV2 to TRBJ2-1; 9 nucleotides match TRBD2. The V and J ends lost 2 bases and 8 bases, in that order; junction bases with no gene match: 10. This CDR3 has 16 amino acids. Germline CDR1 is SNHLY and CDR2 is FYNNEI. CDR3 nucleotide sequence: TGTGCCAGCAGTGAATGGCCTAGCGGGGCCCCCCATGAGCAGTTCTTC. Encoded protein: CASSEWPSGAPHEQFF.

V gene TRBV4-1 combines with J gene TRBJ1-2, with 11 bases identical to TRBD1. From germline, CDR1 is MGHRA and CDR2 YSYEKL. The CDR3 is 15 residues long. V lost 0 bases and J lost 4; bases outside the gene matches: 1. CDR3 amino acids: CASSQEGQGGYGYTF. CDR3 DNA: TGCGCCAGCAGCCAAGAGGGACAGGGGGGCTATGGCTACACCTTC.